These T cell receptor beta chains were read from a single sample in a study of T cells in Graves' hyperthyroidism and ophthalmopathy. TCRdb processed the multiplex PCR reads anew with MiXCR; each CDR3 protein has one entry. The table lists about 350,000 distinct CDR3 sequences, about 19% of them singletons. Material for sequencing was blood. All receptors derive from a woman younger than 30 with Graves' hyperthyroidism. CDR3s include the opening cysteine and the closing phenylalanine or tryptophan. D genes are given only for firm matches. Only some rows state a clone size, as once, few, many or a class for expanded clones.

V	size	J	D	CDR3	DNA
TRBV12-3/TRBV12-4	NA	TRBJ1-3	NA	CASSLHVRGNGNTIYF	TGTGCCAGCAGTTTACATGTCAGGGGAAACGGAAACACCATATATTTT
TRBV6-2/TRBV6-3	many	TRBJ2-2	NA	CASRYTNTGELFF	TGTGCCAGCCGCTACACGAACACCGGGGAGCTGTTTTTT
TRBV13	many	TRBJ2-7	TRBD1	CASSRTGTYEQYF	TGTGCCAGCAGCCGGACAGGGACCTACGAGCAGTACTTC
TRBV19	NA	TRBJ1-2	NA	CASSKEAYGYTF	TGTGCCAGTTCTAAAGAAGCCTATGGCTACACCTTC
TRBV2	many	TRBJ2-5	NA	CASSERSRNRFVETQYF	TGTGCCAGCAGTGAGAGATCAAGAAACCGCTTTGTGGAGACCCAGTACTTC
TRBV3-1	few	TRBJ2-7	TRBD1	CASSPEPGGEQYF	TGTGCCAGCAGTCCGGAACCAGGGGGCGAGCAGTACTTC
TRBV14	many	TRBJ1-3	NA	CASSSPDRDSGNTIYF	TGTGCCAGCAGCTCTCCGGACCGAGACTCTGGAAACACCATATATTTT
TRBV29-1	many	TRBJ1-1	NA	CSGEMGTEAFF	TGCAGCGGGGAGATGGGTACTGAAGCTTTCTTT
TRBV29-1	NA	TRBJ1-2	NA	CSVADQDYGYTF	TGCAGCGTCGCGGACCAGGACTATGGCTACACCTTC
TRBV20-1	many	TRBJ2-7	TRBD1	CSAAGTGGFSYEQYF	TGCAGTGCCGCCGGGACAGGGGGCTTCTCCTACGAGCAGTACTTC
TRBV12-5	many	TRBJ1-2	NA	CASGSPTRSGAGAYGYTF	TGTGCTAGTGGTTCGCCCACAAGGTCGGGCGCGGGCGCCTATGGCTACACCTTC
TRBV2	NA	TRBJ1-2	NA	CASSSELKEDGYTF	TGTGCCAGCTCCTCGGAGTTGAAGGAGGATGGCTACACCTTC
TRBV6-1	NA	TRBJ1-5	NA	CASSGPGQHQPQHF	TGTGCCAGCAGTGGGCCAGGACAGCATCAGCCCCAGCATTTT
TRBV30	many	TRBJ1-2	NA	CAWILYRGNYGYTF	TGTGCCTGGATCTTATACCGTGGAAACTATGGCTACACCTTC
TRBV6-1	many	TRBJ1-2	TRBD1	CASSEVAGGSYGYTF	TGTGCCAGCAGTGAAGTGGCAGGGGGCTCCTATGGCTACACCTTC
TRBV6-1	many	TRBJ1-5	NA	CASSEARRGDQPQHF	TGTGCCAGCAGTGAAGCAAGGAGGGGCGATCAGCCCCAGCATTTT
TRBV5-1	many	TRBJ1-2	NA	CASSLGGMNYGYTF	TGCGCCAGCAGCTTGGGCGGAATGAACTATGGCTACACCTTC
TRBV12-3/TRBV12-4	NA	TRBJ2-7	NA	CTSSLKGSYEQYF	TGTACCAGCAGTTTAAAGGGATCCTACGAGCAGTACTTC
TRBV24-1	NA	TRBJ1-2	TRBD1	CATSDSAGGYGYTF	TGTGCCACCAGTGATTCGGCAGGGGGCTATGGCTACACCTTC
TRBV28	many	TRBJ2-7	NA	CASRTLLMSYEQYF	TGTGCCAGCAGGACACTGTTGATGTCCTACGAGCAGTACTTC
TRBV6-1	many	TRBJ2-2	TRBD1	CASTIPGGHTGELFF	TGTGCCAGCACCATACCAGGGGGCCACACCGGGGAGCTGTTTTTT
TRBV30	many	TRBJ1-5	NA	CAWSPQGQPQHF	TGTGCCTGGAGTCCCCAGGGTCAGCCCCAGCATTTT
TRBV14	many	TRBJ2-7	TRBD2	CASIGTSGGYEQYF	TGTGCCAGCATCGGGACTAGCGGGGGGTACGAGCAGTACTTC
TRBV5-1	once	TRBJ1-2	TRBD1	CASSLGSGGNYGYTF	TGCGCCAGCAGCTTGGGATCAGGGGGCAACTATGGCTACACCTTC
TRBV20-1	NA	TRBJ1-1	TRBD1	CSATQGHHTEAFF	TGCAGTGCCACACAGGGGCATCACACTGAAGCTTTCTTT
TRBV6-5	many	TRBJ2-3	NA	CASSYSGAGTDTQYF	TGTGCCAGCAGTTACTCCGGGGCTGGCACAGATACGCAGTATTTT
TRBV18	many	TRBJ2-5	TRBD2	CASSPKRGMLQETQYF	TGTGCCAGCTCACCCAAGCGGGGGATGCTCCAGGAGACCCAGTACTTC
TRBV12-3/TRBV12-4	few	TRBJ1-6	NA	CASRDGASYYNSPLHF	TGTGCCAGCAGGGACGGGGCCTCCTACTATAATTCACCCCTCCACTTT
TRBV6-1	many	TRBJ1-2	TRBD1	CASSPQSRDRYGYTF	TGTGCCAGCAGTCCTCAGTCCCGGGACAGATATGGCTACACCTTC
TRBV6-5	many	TRBJ2-5	NA	CASSYPAEETQYF	TGTGCCAGCAGTTACCCCGCGGAAGAGACCCAGTACTTC
TRBV15	many	TRBJ1-2	NA	CATSRGGGDYGYTF	TGTGCCACCAGCAGAGGAGGGGGGGACTATGGCTACACCTTC
TRBV6-1	NA	TRBJ1-5	NA	CASSEVFRGQRVRGQPQHF	TGTGCCAGCAGTGAAGTCTTCAGGGGTCAAAGAGTTAGGGGTCAGCCCCAGCATTTT
TRBV2	many	TRBJ2-2	TRBD1	CASKGAEMTGELFF	TGTGCCAGCAAGGGGGCGGAGATGACCGGGGAGCTGTTTTTT
TRBV2	many	TRBJ1-5	NA	CASSEGLSNQPQHF	TGTGCCAGCAGTGAGGGACTGTCGAATCAGCCCCAGCATTTT